This record looks at one TCR beta chain sequence and its context. What this receptor recognizes is not known. No per-base quality is available; no much larger clone lies one base away. TCRbeta CDR3 regions were amplified from genomic DNA by means of the immunoSEQ Assay, a bias-controlled multiplex PCR. The study's processing was this. The number of nucleated cells in each sample was estimated by amplification of reference gene primers within the assay. To quantify the absolute abundance of each unique TCRbeta CDR3 rearrangement, sequence reads were collapsed and filtered. For each sample, productive Simpson clonality was calculated by taking the square root of Simpson's diversity index across productive rearrangements. What TCRdb holds here is the immuneACCESS table cut down to in-frame rearrangements. Part of the clones is not present; checked against another copy, under half of the missing clones reflect an unresolved V gene, and the others are unexplained. Clone size and the V and J calls come from that table; the DNA yielded D and trimming. The sample yields tens of thousands of clones; roughly 76% were counted once. The ten most abundant clones make up 4% to 5.5% of the sample.

One collaborating source in Seattle enrolled patients during active infection and followed them longitudinally through the course of disease. Each collaborating institution followed its own protocols to collect whole blood in K2EDTA tubes. Collaborator samples were shipped for TCRbeta analysis as frozen whole blood, isolated PBMCs, or DNA extracted from either sample type. This specimen belongs to a study of blood T cell repertoires in COVID-19 (dated by TCRdb to 2018 to 2021). Describing the broader study: The collaborator samples originated in the United States, Italy and Spain and spanned the acute and convalescent phases of COVID-19. The repertoires were made available in a free public database intended to serve as a resource for research on the immune response to SARS-CoV-2. Sample metadata almost always included a de-identified subject ID, COVID-19 status, age in years and sex. The samples were drawn from two sources: the first 160 participants of the ongoing ImmuneRACE study, and about 1,300 subjects contributed by 6 global collaborators. The material from the prospective study consisted of cDNA or gDNA derived from T cells, B-cell-depleted T cells, or PBMCs. The dataset comprised deeply sampled blood TCRbeta repertoires from subjects exposed to, actively infected with, or recovered from COVID-19. Where available, HLA class I and class II types were obtained from metadata supplied by the sample provider rather than from assay-based typing. The study at large found these results: How much clinical and demographic metadata was included differed by source and by participant, and the metadata was provided uncurated.

This sequence originates from a man older than 75 with COVID-19, enrolled during active disease. Source material: peripheral blood.

The DNA is as follows: TGTGCCAGCAGCCGGGAGGGGGTCTTTGAAAAACTGTTTTTT. Its protein is CASSREGVFEKLFF. The chain couples TRBV2 to TRBJ1-4; the best D guess is TRBD1, with 6 bases matching. There are 14 amino acids in the CDR3, from cysteine to phenylalanine inclusive. The only DNA kept is the CDR3, 42 bases in frame from the first base. V is reduced by 6 bases and J by 7 bases, leaving a spacing of 15 bases between them. The germline V gene supplies CDR1 SNHLY and CDR2 FYNNEI.